These 27 T cell receptor beta chains came from one sample sequenced in a study of blood T cell repertoires in COVID-19. Sequencing was performed with immunoSEQ multiplex PCR; in TCRdb, only in-frame clones are kept and a portion is missing. Of 95,000 to 110,000 clones in the sample, around 90% were seen once. Source material: peripheral blood. These receptors originate from a woman aged 60-75 years with acute or convalescent COVID-19.

The chain is built from TRBV10-3 and TRBJ1-5; a possible D gene is TRBD1 (5 bases). V was cut by 6 bases and J by 9 bases, with 24 bases left in between. Germline-derived CDR1 and CDR2 are ENHRY and SYGVKD. This CDR3 has 16 residues. CDR3 DNA sequence: TGTGCCATCAGCGAGGTAGGGCCCAGGGATTTGACGCCCCAGCATTTT. Translation: CAISEVGPRDLTPQHF.

The chain combines TRBV6-5 with TRBJ1-1, with 11 bases identical to TRBD1. V shed 10 bases, J shed 4 bases, and the junction held 5 bases outside the gene matches. This CDR3 has 13 amino acids. In germline, CDR1 is MNHEY, CDR2 SVGAGI. CDR3 DNA sequence: TGTGCCACCCTCGGGACAGGGGGCACTGAAGCTTTCTTT. It encodes CATLGTGGTEAFF.

The chain joins TRBV28 to TRBJ2-7, with D possibly TRBD1 on 6 matching bases. Germline CDR1 reads MDHEN; CDR2 reads SYDVKM. This CDR3 spans 14 amino acids. With 1 base removed from V and 4 bases from J, the gap between germline ends came to 11 bases. The CDR3: CASSLFTGRYEQYF. CDR3 DNA sequence: TGTGCCAGCAGTTTATTTACAGGGCGATACGAGCAGTACTTC.

There are a few counts of this clone. V is TRBV30 and J is TRBJ2-7, with a weak D call TRBD1 (6 bases). CDR1 and CDR2 (germline): GTSNPN, SVGIG (reference sequence). V was clipped by 0 bases and J by 6 bases, with 12 bases between them. CDR3 size: 13 residues. CDR3 amino acids: CAWSVKGVGEQYV. The CDR3 DNA reads TGTGCCTGGAGTGTCAAGGGGGTAGGCGAGCAGTACGTC.

Points on this clone: The sample carries other DNA sequences with the same CDR3. The chain recombines TRBV5-1 with TRBJ1-5, with unresolved D. Trimming shortened V by 0 bases and J by 3 bases, and 10 bases separated the two germline ends. The CDR3 runs 15 residues. In germline, CDR1 is SGHRS, CDR2 YFSETQ. The CDR3 region has the DNA TGCGCCAGCAGCTTGGATGGCGGTTCCAATCAGCCCCAGCATTTT. Its translation: CASSLDGGSNQPQHF.

This chain links TRBV5-1 with TRBJ2-2; 9 nucleotides match TRBD2. The germline V gene encodes CDR1 SGHRS and CDR2 YFSETQ. Trimming removed 1 base from V and 1 base from J; junction bases left unmatched: 8. The CDR3 has 18 residues. CDR3 sequence: CASSLRAGGPGNTGELFF. DNA of the CDR3: TGCGCCAGCAGCTTGAGGGCGGGAGGGCCCGGGAACACCGGGGAGCTGTTTTTT. Looking up the rest from reference TRBV5-1 and TRBJ2-2 gives the full variable domain: KAGVTQTPRYLIKTRGQQVTLSCSPISGHRSVSWYQQTPGQGLQFLFEYFSETQRNKGNFPGRFSGRQFSNSRSEMNVSTLELGDSALYLCASSLRAGGPGNTGELFFGEGSRLTVL.

CDR3 region: CASSPFAGFNYGYTF. The CDR3, as DNA: TGCGCCAGCAGTCCATTCGCAGGGTTTAACTATGGCTACACCTTC. V usage is TRBV23-1 and J usage is TRBJ1-2, with D tentatively TRBD1 (5 bases). TRBV23-1 belongs to the ORF category, with a function that is uncertain. This CDR3 has 15 amino acids. The V end lost 4 bases, the J end lost 1 base, and 13 bases lay between the germline ends.

This clone was picked up one time. The J gene is TRBJ1-2, the V gene TRBV10-3, with D possibly TRBD1 on 5 matching bases. Germline loops: CDR1 ENHRY, CDR2 SYGVKD. Deletions cut 7 bases from V and 8 bases from J, with 20 bases between. This CDR3 has 14 amino acids. The chain's CDR3 is CAITEKIGQRGYTF. In DNA form, the CDR3 reads TGTGCCATCACCGAGAAAATAGGACAACGGGGCTACACCTTC.

This clone was found once. This rearrangement joins TRBV3-1 (or the pseudogene TRBV3-2) to TRBJ1-1; D is unclear. Germline CDR1 reads LGHDT; CDR2 reads YNNKEL (reference sequence). The CDR3 covers 13 residues. Trimming removed 0 bases at V and 6 bases at J, with 8 bases between. The CDR3 reads CASSQERGSEAFF. The CDR3 DNA is TGTGCCAGCAGCCAAGAACGGGGATCTGAAGCTTTCTTT.

This chain connects TRBV10-3 to TRBJ1-5; a weak D match, TRBD1 (5 bases). V lost 6 bases and J 0 bases, leaving 6 bases between the germline ends. This CDR3 spans 13 amino acids. CDR1 and CDR2 from the germline V gene are ENHRY and SYGVKD. CDR3 protein: CAIRQDSNQPQHF. DNA for the CDR3: TGTGCCATCAGACAGGATAGCAATCAGCCCCAGCATTTT.

The chain employs TRBV3-1 (or the pseudogene TRBV3-2) and TRBJ1-2; tentatively, D is TRBD1 (6 bases). V shed 4 bases and J shed 1 base, with 13 bases lying between them. This CDR3 spans 15 amino acids. The germline gives CDR1 LGHDT, CDR2 YNNKEL (reference sequence). The CDR3 loop reads CASSLTTGLNYGYTF. CDR3 DNA: TGTGCCAGCAGCCTGACGACAGGTCTTAACTATGGCTACACCTTC.

This clone appeared a few times. CDR3 amino acids: CASSPGDTQTF. DNA of the CDR3: TGTGCCAGCTCACCGGGGGACACACAAACCTTC. The rearrangement uses TRBV18 and TRBJ1-2, with D tentatively TRBD1 (6 bases). Germline V gives CDR1 KGHSH, CDR2 LQKENI. Trimming pared 3 bases from V and 14 bases from J, leaving 13 bases between. The CDR3 spans 11 residues.

The gene calls are TRBV5-6 and TRBJ1-5; 8 bases line up with TRBD1. This CDR3 has 16 amino acids. Trimming took 4 bases from V and 7 from J; bases not matched to a gene: 13. CDR1 SGHDT and CDR2 YYEEEE come from the germline V gene. The CDR3 bases are TGTGCCAGCAGCCTCAGACCCGGGACAGGTAGGCAGCCCCAGCATTTT. This gives the protein CASSLRPGTGRQPQHF.

The rearrangement uses TRBV5-1 and TRBJ1-1; a weak D match, TRBD1 (6 bases). This CDR3 spans 14 amino acids. Trimming pared 2 bases from V and 6 bases from J, leaving 14 bases between. The germline V gene encodes CDR1 SGHRS and CDR2 YFSETQ. The CDR3 region has the DNA TGCGCCAGCAGCTTCAGGGTCGGGGGGCCTGAAGCTTTCTTT. Its translation: CASSFRVGGPEAFF.

The chain employs TRBV7-9 and TRBJ2-3; TRBD2 is a possible D gene (6 bases). Deletions cut 6 bases from V and 2 bases from J, with 15 bases between. CDR1 and CDR2 (germline): SEHNR, FQNEAQ (reference sequence). This CDR3 region has 15 residues. The CDR3 spells CASSQMGLYTDTQYF. The CDR3 DNA follows: TGTGCCAGCAGTCAAATGGGACTGTACACAGATACGCAGTATTTT. Full variable domain (rest looked up from reference TRBV7-9 and TRBJ2-3): DTGVSQNPRHKITKRGQNVTFRCDPISEHNRLYWYRQTLGQGPEFLTYFQNEAQLEKSRLLSDRFSAERPKGSFSTLEIQRTEQGDSAMYLCASSQMGLYTDTQYFGPGTRLTVL.

This clone was recorded a few times. The CDR3 DNA reads as TGCGCCAGCAGTGCCGGGACAGGAGGTCAGCCCCAGCATTTT. Translation gives CASSAGTGGQPQHF. This chain connects TRBV10-2 to TRBJ1-5; 8 nucleotides line up with TRBD1. V lost 4 bases, J lost 6 bases, and 5 bases stayed unmatched. The CDR3 consists of 14 residues. Germline lookup yields CDR1 WSHSY and CDR2 SAAADI.

The chain uses TRBV18 and TRBJ2-2; 10 bases are a match to TRBD1. Germline CDR1 reads KGHSH; CDR2 reads LQKENI. The CDR3 runs 18 residues. Unmatched junction bases numbered 5, after V lost 0 bases and J lost 1 base. CDR3 amino acids: CASSPPNRDRGNTGELFF. CDR3 bases: TGTGCCAGCTCACCACCGAACCGGGACAGGGGGAACACCGGGGAGCTGTTTTTT.

This clone appeared once. The chain combines TRBV7-8 with TRBJ2-3; the match to TRBD2 covers 8 bases. The CDR3 covers 16 residues. V was pared by 5 bases and J by 4 bases, with 11 bases of the junction left unmatched. The V gene's germline CDR1 is SGHVS and CDR2 FQNEAQ. The CDR3 reads CASSPRLAGHPDTQYF. DNA of the CDR3: TGTGCCAGCAGCCCCCGGTTAGCGGGGCACCCAGATACGCAGTATTTT. The full variable domain, in which reference TRBV7-8 and TRBJ2-3 provide the parts outside the CDR3, is GAGVSQSPRYKVAKRGQDVALRCDPISGHVSLFWYQQALGQGPEFLTYFQNEAQLDKSGLPSDRFFAERPEGSVSTLKIQRTQQEDSAVYLCASSPRLAGHPDTQYFGPGTRLTVL.

The chain combines TRBV5-1 with TRBJ2-3; D unclear. Germline-derived CDR1 and CDR2 are SGHRS and YFSETQ. This CDR3 has 14 amino acids. V lost 4 bases and J 1 base, leaving 10 bases between the germline ends. Here the CDR3 reads CASSSEAGTDTQYF. Written as DNA, the CDR3 is TGCGCCAGCAGCAGCGAGGCTGGCACAGATACGCAGTATTTT.

The chain employs TRBV6-5 and TRBJ2-7; D might be TRBD1 (5 bases). Per germline, CDR1 MNHEY and CDR2 SVGAGI. V lost 3 bases and J 6 bases, leaving 9 bases between the germline ends. CDR3 size: 12 residues. The CDR3 sequence: CASSYGAGEQYF. Here the CDR3 DNA reads TGTGCCAGCAGTTATGGGGCTGGCGAGCAGTACTTC.

The chain is built from TRBV6-1 and TRBJ1-2, with TRBD1 as a possible D gene (5 bases). Germline V CDR1 and CDR2: MNHNS, SASEGT. The CDR3 consists of 16 residues. V was clipped by 4 bases and J by 0 bases, with 15 bases between them. CDR3 region: CASSAPTGSANYGYTF. CDR3 DNA: TGTGCCAGCAGTGCCCCTACAGGTTCAGCTAACTATGGCTACACCTTC.

The CDR3 here is CASSQGGKGYNEQFF. The CDR3 coding sequence is TGTGCCAGCAGCCAAGGAGGGAAGGGCTACAATGAGCAGTTCTTC. V gene TRBV14 combines with J gene TRBJ2-1, with a weak D call TRBD2 (5 bases). The CDR3 has 15 amino acids. The germline V gene encodes CDR1 SGHDN and CDR2 FVKESK. The germline V and J ends were trimmed by 1 base and 3 bases, with 10 bases remaining between them.

This chain joins TRBV28 and TRBJ1-1; D is undetermined. V gave up 7 bases and J gave up 0 bases, with 15 bases separating them. The CDR3 consists of 15 residues. Germline lookup yields CDR1 MDHEN and CDR2 SYDVKM. The CDR3 DNA is TGTGCCAGCACACCACCGGGTGGAATGAACACTGAAGCTTTCTTT. This codes for CASTPPGGMNTEAFF.

The rearrangement joins TRBV11-3 to TRBJ1-1, with unresolved D. The CDR3 has 13 residues. CDR1 is SGHNT, CDR2 YENEEA, per germline. V lost 6 bases to trimming and J lost 3 bases, with 11 bases between them. CDR3 sequence reads: CASRSDWDTEAFF. The CDR3 DNA reads TGTGCCAGCAGGTCCGACTGGGACACTGAAGCTTTCTTT. The variable domain in full, completed from reference TRBV11-3 and TRBJ1-1, reads EAGVVQSPRYKIIEKKQPVAFWCNPISGHNTLYWYLQNLGQGPELLIRYENEEAVDDSQLPKDRFSAERLKGVDSTLKIQPAELGDSAVYLCASRSDWDTEAFFGQGTRLTVV.

The chain uses TRBV7-2 and TRBJ1-2; TRBD1 might be the D (6 bases). Germline loops: CDR1 SGHTA, CDR2 FQGNSA. V shed 4 bases and J shed 4 bases, with 7 bases lying between them. CDR3 length: 12 residues. Here the CDR3 reads CASSSDSYGYTF. CDR3 in DNA: TGTGCCAGCAGCTCGGACAGCTATGGCTACACCTTC.

The rearrangement uses TRBV28 and TRBJ1-2; D remains unclear. V lost 4 bases and J 2 bases, leaving 5 bases between the germline ends. Germline V gene data show CDR1 as MDHEN and CDR2 as SYDVKM. This CDR3 contains 12 residues. In DNA form, the CDR3 reads TGTGCCAGCAGTTCGGGGAACTATGGCTACACCTTC. This sequence encodes CASSSGNYGYTF.

This chain joins TRBV28 and TRBJ1-2; possible D gene TRBD1, 6 bases. Germline CDR1 and CDR2: MDHEN and SYDVKM. V gave up 4 bases and J gave up 5 bases, with 17 bases separating them. This CDR3 comprises 15 residues. The CDR3 protein is CASSSSQGFLYGYTF. In DNA, the CDR3 is TGTGCCAGCAGTTCTTCACAGGGTTTTTTATATGGCTACACCTTC.